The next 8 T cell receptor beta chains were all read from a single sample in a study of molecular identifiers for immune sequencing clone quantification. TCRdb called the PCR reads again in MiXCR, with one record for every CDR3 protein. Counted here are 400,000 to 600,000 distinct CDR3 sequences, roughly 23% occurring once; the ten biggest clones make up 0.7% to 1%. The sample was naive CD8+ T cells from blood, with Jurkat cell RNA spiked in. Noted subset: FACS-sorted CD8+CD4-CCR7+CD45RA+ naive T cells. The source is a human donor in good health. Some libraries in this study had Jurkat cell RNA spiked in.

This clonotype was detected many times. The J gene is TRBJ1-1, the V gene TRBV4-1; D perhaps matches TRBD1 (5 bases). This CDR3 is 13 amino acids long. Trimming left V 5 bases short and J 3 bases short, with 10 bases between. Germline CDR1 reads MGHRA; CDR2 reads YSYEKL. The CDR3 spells CASSTGRYTEAFF. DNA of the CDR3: TGCGCCAGCAGCACGGGACGGTACACTGAAGCTTTCTTT.

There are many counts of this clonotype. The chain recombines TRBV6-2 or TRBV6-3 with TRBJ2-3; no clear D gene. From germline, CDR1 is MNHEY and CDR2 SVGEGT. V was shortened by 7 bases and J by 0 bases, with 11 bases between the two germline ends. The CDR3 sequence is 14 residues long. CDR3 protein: CASNVRFSTDTQYF. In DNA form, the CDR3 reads TGTGCCAGCAACGTGAGGTTTAGCACAGATACGCAGTATTTT.

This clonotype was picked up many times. CDR3 loop: CASSVGFSGRSTDTQYF. The CDR3 region has the DNA TGTGCCAGCAGCGTAGGTTTCAGTGGGCGGAGCACAGATACGCAGTATTTT. The genes are TRBV9 and TRBJ2-3; D ambiguous. CDR1 SGDLS and CDR2 YYNGEE come from the germline V gene. Trimming removed 0 bases at V and 0 bases at J, with 14 bases between. The CDR3 contains 17 residues.

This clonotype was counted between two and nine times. The CDR3 protein is CASSEEPGQDNEKLFF. The DNA for the CDR3 is TGTGCCAGCAGTGAAGAACCGGGACAGGACAATGAAAAACTGTTTTTT. The chain carries TRBV6-5 and TRBJ1-4; the match to TRBD1 covers 8 bases. Per the germline V gene, CDR1 is MNHEY and CDR2 is SVGAGI. The V segment lost 5 bases and the J segment 5 bases; nucleotides outside the gene matches: 10. This CDR3 region has 16 residues.

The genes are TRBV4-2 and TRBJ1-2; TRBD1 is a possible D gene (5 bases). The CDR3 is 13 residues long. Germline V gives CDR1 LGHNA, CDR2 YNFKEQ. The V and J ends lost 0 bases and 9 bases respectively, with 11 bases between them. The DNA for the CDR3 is TGTGCCAGCAGCCAAGATGAGGGGCTCCGCTACACCTTC. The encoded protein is CASSQDEGLRYTF.

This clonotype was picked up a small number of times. In nucleotides, the CDR3 is TGCGCCAGCAGCCAAGAAGCCAAAGAGGGCCAAAGCTCCTACGAGCAGTACTTC. Translation: CASSQEAKEGQSSYEQYF. The chain links TRBV4-3 to TRBJ2-7; possibly TRBD2 for D (5 bases). Germline V gene data show CDR1 as LGHNA and CDR2 as YSLEER. Trimming took off 0 bases at V and 0 bases at J, with 18 bases between the two ends. There are 18 residues in the CDR3.

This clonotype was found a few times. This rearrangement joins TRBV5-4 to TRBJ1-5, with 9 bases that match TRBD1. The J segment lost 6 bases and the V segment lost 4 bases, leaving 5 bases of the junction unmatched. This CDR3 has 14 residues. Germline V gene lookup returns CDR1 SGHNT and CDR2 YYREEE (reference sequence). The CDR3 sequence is CASSAGTGSQPQHF. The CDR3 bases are TGTGCCAGCAGCGCGGGGACAGGGAGTCAGCCCCAGCATTTT. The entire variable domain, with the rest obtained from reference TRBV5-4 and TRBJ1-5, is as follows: ETGVTQSPTHLIKTRGQQVTLRCSSQSGHNTVSWYQQALGQGPQFIFQYYREEENGRGNFPPRFSGLQFPNYSSELNVNALELDDSALYLCASSAGTGSQPQHFGDGTRLSIL.

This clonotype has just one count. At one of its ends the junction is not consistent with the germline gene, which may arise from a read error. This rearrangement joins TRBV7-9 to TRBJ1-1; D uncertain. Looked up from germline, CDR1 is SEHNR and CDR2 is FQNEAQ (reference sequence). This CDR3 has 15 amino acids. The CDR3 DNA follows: TGTGCCAGCAGGTTAGTGCTAGGCGAGAACACTGAAGCTTTCTTT. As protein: CASRLVLGENTEAFF.